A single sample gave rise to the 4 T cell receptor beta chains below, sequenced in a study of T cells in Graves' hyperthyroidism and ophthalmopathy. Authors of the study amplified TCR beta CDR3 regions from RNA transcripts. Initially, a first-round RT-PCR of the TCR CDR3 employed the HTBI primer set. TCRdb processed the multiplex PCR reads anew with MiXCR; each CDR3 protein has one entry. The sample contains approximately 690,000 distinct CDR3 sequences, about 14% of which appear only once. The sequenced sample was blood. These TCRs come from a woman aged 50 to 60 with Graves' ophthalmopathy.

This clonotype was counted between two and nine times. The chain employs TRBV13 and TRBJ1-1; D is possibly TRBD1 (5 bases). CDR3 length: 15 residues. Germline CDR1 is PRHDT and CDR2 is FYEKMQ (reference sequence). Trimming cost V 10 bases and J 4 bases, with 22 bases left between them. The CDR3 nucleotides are TGTGCCACTCATCCGGGACTTTTATTATTCACTGAAGCTTTCTTT. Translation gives CATHPGLLLFTEAFF.

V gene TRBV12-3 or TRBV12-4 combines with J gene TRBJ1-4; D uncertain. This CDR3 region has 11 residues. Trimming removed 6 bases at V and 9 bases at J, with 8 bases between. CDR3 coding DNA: TGTGCCAGCAGCCACCTCCAAAAACTGTTTTTT. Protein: CASSHLQKLFF.

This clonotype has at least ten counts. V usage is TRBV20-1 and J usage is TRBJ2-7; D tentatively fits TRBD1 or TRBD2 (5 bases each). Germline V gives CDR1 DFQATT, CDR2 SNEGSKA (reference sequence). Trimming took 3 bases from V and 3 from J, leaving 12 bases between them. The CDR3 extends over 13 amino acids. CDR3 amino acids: CSASTGPRYEQYF. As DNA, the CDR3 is TGCAGTGCTAGTACGGGGCCCCGCTACGAGCAGTACTTC.

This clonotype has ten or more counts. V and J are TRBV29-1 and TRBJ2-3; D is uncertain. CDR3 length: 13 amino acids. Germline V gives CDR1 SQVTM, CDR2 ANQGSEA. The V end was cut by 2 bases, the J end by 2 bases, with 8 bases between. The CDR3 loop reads CSVELALTDTQYF. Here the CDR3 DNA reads TGCAGCGTTGAATTGGCGCTCACAGATACGCAGTATTTT.